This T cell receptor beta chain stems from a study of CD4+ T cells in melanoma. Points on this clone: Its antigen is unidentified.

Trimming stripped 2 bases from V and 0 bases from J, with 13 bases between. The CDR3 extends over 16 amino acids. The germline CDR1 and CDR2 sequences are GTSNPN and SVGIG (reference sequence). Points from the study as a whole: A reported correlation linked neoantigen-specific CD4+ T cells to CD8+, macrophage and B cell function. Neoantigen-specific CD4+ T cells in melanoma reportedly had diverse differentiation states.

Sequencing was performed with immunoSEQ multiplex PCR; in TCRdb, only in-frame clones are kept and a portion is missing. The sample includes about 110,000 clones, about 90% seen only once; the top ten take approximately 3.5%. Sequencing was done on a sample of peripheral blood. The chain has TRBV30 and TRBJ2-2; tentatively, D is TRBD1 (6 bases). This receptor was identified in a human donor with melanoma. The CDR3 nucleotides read TGTGCCTGGAGTTACGACAGGCTAACGAACACCGGGGAGCTGTTTTTT. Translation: CAWSYDRLTNTGELFF.